This entry describes one T cell receptor beta chain. TCRdb's table, derived via immunoSEQ multiplex PCR, lists solely in-frame clones and lacks some. The data contain some 50,000 clones, around 85% of them singletons. These data belong to a study of fetal regulatory T cell absence and autoimmunity. The CDR3 has 15 residues. The V gene lost 3 bases and the J gene lost 0 bases, with 11 bases spanning the gap. Germline V gene data show CDR1 as KGHSH and CDR2 as LQKENI. The sequenced sample was cord blood. This clonotype originated in a newborn boy with IPEX syndrome. This chain joins TRBV18 and TRBJ1-2; weak D call: TRBD1 (6 bases). The CDR3 nucleotides read TGTGCCAGCTCACCGGGGGCTGATGCTAACTATGGCTACACCTTC. Translating it yields CASSPGADANYGYTF.